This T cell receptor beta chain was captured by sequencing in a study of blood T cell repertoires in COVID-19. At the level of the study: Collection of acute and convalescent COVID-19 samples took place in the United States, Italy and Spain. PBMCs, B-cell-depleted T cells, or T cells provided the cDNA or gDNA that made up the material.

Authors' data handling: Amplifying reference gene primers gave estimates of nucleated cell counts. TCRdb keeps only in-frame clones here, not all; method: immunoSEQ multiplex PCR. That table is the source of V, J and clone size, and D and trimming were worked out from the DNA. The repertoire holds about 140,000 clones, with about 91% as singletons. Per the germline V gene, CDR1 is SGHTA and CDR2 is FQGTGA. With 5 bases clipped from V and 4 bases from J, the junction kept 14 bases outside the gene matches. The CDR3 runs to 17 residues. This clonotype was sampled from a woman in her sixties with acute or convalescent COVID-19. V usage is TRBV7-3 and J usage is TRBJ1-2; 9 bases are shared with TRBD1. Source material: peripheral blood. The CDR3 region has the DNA TGTGCCAGCAGCCTATCTCCCCCCGGGACAGGGTCCTATGGCTACACCTTC. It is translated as CASSLSPPGTGSYGYTF.